These T cell receptor beta chains were read from a single sample in a study of shared clonotypes between healthy human individuals. Assay used: immunoSEQ multiplex PCR; TCRdb lists only in-frame clones, some missing. The table has fewer than 650,000 clones, roughly four fifths seen once; the top ten hold 12%. Sequences were obtained from PBMCs. The origin of the receptors is a woman aged 40 to 50 in good health. Some clones in this sample may be carry-over from other donors' samples. The CDR3 runs from the conserved cysteine through the conserved F or W. A D gene is named only where the DNA matches it firmly.

J	D	length	V	CDR3
TRBJ2-1	TRBD2	15	TRBV4-3	CASSQVLAGVYEQFF
TRBJ1-5	NA	15	TRBV5-8	CASSLGQTLNQPQHF
TRBJ2-7	NA	18	TRBV15	CATSRAPRGYGDSYEQYF
TRBJ2-1	NA	14	TRBV19	CASKRQVGSNEQFF
TRBJ1-1	NA	11	TRBV7-2	CASSKINEAFF
TRBJ2-1	TRBD2	14	TRBV29-1	CSVQLGLASNEQFF
TRBJ2-2	TRBD1	15	TRBV28	CASRGGTEWTGELFF
TRBJ2-6	TRBD1	15	TRBV30	CAWGTDLSGANVLTF
TRBJ2-1	NA	14	TRBV7-9	CASSPRTEYNEQFF
TRBJ1-1	NA	17	TRBV19	CASSPGGGHGEDTEAFF
TRBJ2-7	NA	12	TRBV28	CASTRGSYEQYF
TRBJ1-2	NA	13	TRBV27	CASSLTGPYGYTF
TRBJ1-3	TRBD1	13	TRBV27	CASKQGAGNTIYF
TRBJ1-1	TRBD1	15	TRBV18	CASSQTGGSDTEAFF
TRBJ2-2	TRBD2	17	TRBV11-3	CASSPGLARGWRGELFF
TRBJ2-1	TRBD2	14	TRBV27	CASSSGMTYNEQFF
TRBJ1-4	NA	13	TRBV10-3	CAISEGPNEKLFF
TRBJ2-3	NA	15	TRBV6-5	CASIDQGEGPDTQYF
TRBJ2-1	TRBD2	16	TRBV10-2	CASSESRGSSYNEQFF
TRBJ2-7	NA	12	TRBV7-9	CASSLHSYEQYF
TRBJ2-7	TRBD2	13	TRBV27	CASRSGRSYEQYF
TRBJ2-7	TRBD2	13	TRBV29-1	CSAAGVLTYEQYF
TRBJ1-4	NA	15	TRBV9	CASSVGPTTNEKLFF
TRBJ2-1	NA	13	TRBV27	CASSLRENNEQFF
TRBJ1-5	NA	14	TRBV19	CASSIAQSNQPQHF
TRBJ2-2	NA	14	TRBV5-1	CASSLTSLTGELFF
TRBJ2-3	TRBD2	16	TRBV7-2	CASSLQAGGATDTQYF
TRBJ2-5	NA	14	TRBV19	CASSTPGIQETQYF
TRBJ2-7	NA	15	TRBV6-1	CASSDRAGNSYEQYF
TRBJ1-1	NA	14	TRBV5-1	CASSLQGSDTEAFF
TRBJ2-7	NA	12	TRBV6-6	CASSYSRDEQYF
TRBJ1-2	TRBD1	13	TRBV28	CASSLGQGYGYTF
TRBJ2-3	NA	15	TRBV5-1	CASSAGTASTDTQYF
TRBJ2-2	TRBD1	15	TRBV7-9	CASRPGDRATGELFF
TRBJ2-1	TRBD2	16	TRBV27	CASSFSASGTYNEQFF
TRBJ2-4	TRBD2	16	TRBV7-2	CASSSRLAGTKNIQYF
TRBJ2-2	NA	13	TRBV11-3	CASSFGNTGELFF
TRBJ1-3	NA	17	TRBV10-3	CAISESIIRDSGNTIYF
TRBJ1-1	NA	14	TRBV11-1	CASSLAGANTEAFF
TRBJ1-2	NA	14	TRBV18	CASSPVEGTYGYTF
TRBJ2-1	NA	14	TRBV4-1	CASSQGTSYNEQFF
TRBJ2-3	TRBD2	15	TRBV18	CASSLGTSGGDTQYF
TRBJ2-1	NA	12	TRBV28	CASSLRVGEQFF
TRBJ1-1	NA	11	TRBV7-6	CASSRQFEAFF
TRBJ2-3	TRBD2	15	TRBV5-1	CASSLLAGATDPQYF
TRBJ1-2	NA	15	TRBV7-6	CASSLGAGVTEGYTF